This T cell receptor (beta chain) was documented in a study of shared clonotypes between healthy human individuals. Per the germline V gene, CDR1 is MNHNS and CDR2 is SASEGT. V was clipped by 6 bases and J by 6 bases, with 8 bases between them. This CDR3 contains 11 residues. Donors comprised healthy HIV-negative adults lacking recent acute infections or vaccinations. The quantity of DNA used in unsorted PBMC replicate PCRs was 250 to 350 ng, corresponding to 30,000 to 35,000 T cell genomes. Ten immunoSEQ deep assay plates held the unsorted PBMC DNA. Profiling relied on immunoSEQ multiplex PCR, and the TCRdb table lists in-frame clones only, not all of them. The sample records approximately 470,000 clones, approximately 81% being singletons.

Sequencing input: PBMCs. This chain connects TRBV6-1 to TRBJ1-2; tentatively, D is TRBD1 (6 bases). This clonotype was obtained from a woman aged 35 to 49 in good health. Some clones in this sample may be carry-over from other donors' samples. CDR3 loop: CASRQGHGYTF. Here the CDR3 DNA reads TGTGCCAGCAGACAGGGCCATGGCTACACCTTC.